This passage covers 16 T cell receptor beta chains from one sample sequenced in a study of cytomegalovirus exposure and HLA in healthy donors. With 60 Vbeta and 13 Jbeta primers, the PCR was carried out. The protocol was immunoSEQ multiplex PCR, while the TCRdb copy is restricted to in-frame clones and leaves out a portion. Of about 220,000 clones detected, around four fifths appear once; the ten largest clones hold roughly 0.75%. The sequencing input was PBMCs. The receptor set was obtained from a boy between 2 and 15 years old in good health and CMV-seronegative.

The chain carries TRBV5-6 and TRBJ2-2; the D is unclear. Trimming took off 4 bases at V and 4 bases at J, with 14 bases between the two ends. CDR3 size: 15 residues. Germline values: CDR1 SGHDT, CDR2 YYEEEE. The CDR3 loop is CASSLRRVGTGELFF. CDR3 sequence (DNA): TGTGCCAGCAGCCTGAGACGGGTCGGCACCGGGGAGCTGTTTTTT.

Only one count was recorded for this clone. V gene TRBV7-9 combines with J gene TRBJ1-5; TRBD1 matches at 8 bases. Germline V gene sequence: CDR1 SEHNR, CDR2 FQNEAQ (reference sequence). Trimming cost V 6 bases and J 2 bases; bases outside gene matches: 9. The CDR3 covers 16 residues. The CDR3 loop reads CASSPQGAGGNQPQHF. The CDR3 coding sequence is TGTGCCAGCAGTCCCCAGGGGGCTGGGGGCAATCAGCCCCAGCATTTT.

V and J are TRBV2 and TRBJ2-7, with D tentatively TRBD2 (5 bases). The CDR3 runs to 11 residues. Germline loops: CDR1 SNHLY, CDR2 FYNNEI. CDR3 sequence (DNA): TGTGCTTCGGCCGAGGACTGCGAGCAGTACTTC. Protein: CASAEDCEQYF.

Concerning this clone: The same CDR3 also results from other DNA sequences found in this sample. The CDR3 region has the DNA TGTGCCTGGGGACAGGGTTGGACTGAAGCTTTCTTT. Protein sequence: CAWGQGWTEAFF. V gene TRBV30 combines with J gene TRBJ1-1; 8 bases are shared with TRBD1. Germline V gives CDR1 GTSNPN, CDR2 SVGIG (reference sequence). The CDR3 extends over 12 amino acids. Losses at the gene ends were 5 bases for V and 5 bases for J; bases not matched to a gene: 4.

V and J are TRBV19 and TRBJ2-7, with a weak D call TRBD2 (6 bases). V was pared by 3 bases and J by 5 bases, with 8 bases between. Per the germline V gene, CDR1 is LNHDA and CDR2 is SQIVND (reference sequence). This CDR3 is built from 12 residues. The CDR3 loop reads CASSIGGDEQYF. The CDR3 coding sequence is TGTGCCAGTAGTATTGGAGGGGACGAGCAGTACTTC.

The chain couples TRBV19 to TRBJ2-7; 10 bases align to TRBD2. The CDR3 is 16 residues long. Trimming took 10 bases from V and 7 from J; bases not matched to a gene: 19. Germline lookup yields CDR1 LNHDA and CDR2 SQIVND (reference sequence). The CDR3 region is CATQPAGLAGGREQYF. CDR3 DNA sequence: TGTGCCACCCAGCCCGCCGGATTAGCGGGAGGACGAGAGCAGTACTTC. Variable domain in full (rest from reference TRBV19 and TRBJ2-7): DGGITQSPKYLFRKEGQNVTLSCEQNLNHDAMYWYRQDPGQGLRLIYYSQIVNDFQKGDIAEGYSVSREKKESFPLTVTSAQKNPTAFYLCATQPAGLAGGREQYFGPGTRLTVT.

The sample holds a few counts of this clone. The V call is TRBV6-1, the J call TRBJ2-7; D gene ambiguous. There are 13 residues in the CDR3. V lost 8 bases to trimming and J lost 2 bases, with 13 bases between them. The germline V gene encodes CDR1 MNHNS and CDR2 SASEGT. Written as DNA, the CDR3 is TGTGCCAGCTTCTCAGAATTAACCTACGAGCAGTACTTC. It specifies CASFSELTYEQYF.

The chain recombines TRBV6-5 with TRBJ2-7; a weak D match, TRBD2 (6 bases). Trimming stripped 8 bases from V and 1 base from J, with 18 bases between. This CDR3 spans 15 amino acids. Germline CDR1 MNHEY, CDR2 SVGAGI. Written as DNA, the CDR3 is TGTGCCAGCGGGCCCGGCGGTAGCGGATCCTACGAGCAGTACTTC. Amino acid sequence: CASGPGGSGSYEQYF.

V usage is TRBV5-1 and J usage is TRBJ2-3, with 10 bases identical to TRBD2. The CDR3 is 16 residues long. Germline assignment: CDR1 SGHRS and CDR2 YFSETQ. The V and J ends lost 4 bases and 1 base, in that order; junction bases with no gene match: 6. The CDR3 here is CASSGGLADGTDTQYF. The CDR3 coding sequence is TGCGCCAGCAGCGGCGGACTAGCGGATGGCACAGATACGCAGTATTTT. The full variable domain, rest sourced from reference TRBV5-1 and TRBJ2-3, is KAGVTQTPRYLIKTRGQQVTLSCSPISGHRSVSWYQQTPGQGLQFLFEYFSETQRNKGNFPGRFSGRQFSNSRSEMNVSTLELGDSALYLCASSGGLADGTDTQYFGPGTRLTVL.

A note on this clone: A junction boundary mismatches the germline segment, possibly from a read error. The rearrangement links TRBV7-7 to TRBJ2-2, with 13 bases aligning to TRBD2. CDR1 is SSHAT, CDR2 FNYEAQ, per germline (reference sequence). CDR3 size: 19 residues. CDR3 DNA: TGTGCTAGCAGCTTAGAATGGGGACTAGCGGGACTGAACACCGGGGAGCTGTTTTTT. This codes for CASSLEWGLAGLNTGELFF.

V is TRBV7-8 and J is TRBJ1-5; D is unresolved. Germline CDR1 SGHVS, CDR2 FQNEAQ. The length of the CDR3 is 13 residues. V gave up 5 bases and J gave up 9 bases, with 14 bases separating them. CDR3 bases: TGTGCCAGCAGCCCTAATCCTAGTGGGCCCCAGCATTTT. Its protein product is CASSPNPSGPQHF.

The V gene is TRBV12-2, the J gene TRBJ2-6; the D segment call TRBD2 is taken from the table without a DNA check. TRBV12-2 constitutes a pseudogene. This CDR3 spans 18 amino acids. CDR3 in amino acids: CASRLRTSQTFGANVLTF. CDR3 DNA: TGTGCAAGTCGCCTTAGGACTAGCCAGACCTTCGGGGCCAACGTCCTGACTTTC.

The table lists this clone with a count of one. V gene TRBV7-2 combines with J gene TRBJ2-1; TRBD1 is a possible D gene (5 bases). Trimming removed 1 base at V and 5 bases at J, with 15 bases between. CDR1 and CDR2 (germline): SGHTA, FQGNSA. CDR3 length: 16 residues. The DNA for the CDR3 is TGTGCCAGCAGCTTAGAACTAAGTGGGGCCCACAATGAGCAGTTCTTC. Encoded protein: CASSLELSGAHNEQFF.

This clone was seen more than once but under ten times. Other DNA sequences from this sample encode an identical CDR3 as well. The chain joins TRBV6-1 to TRBJ2-1; D remains unclear. The CDR3 consists of 8 residues. Germline V gene data show CDR1 as MNHNS and CDR2 as SASEGT. V lost 5 bases and J 15 bases, leaving 5 bases between the germline ends. CDR3 DNA sequence: TGTGCCAGCAGTCCGGGGTTCTTC. Residues: CASSPGFF.

This clone has a single count. The chain is built from TRBV19 and TRBJ2-5, with TRBD2 identical over 7 bases. This CDR3 spans 13 amino acids. Trimming cost V 1 base and J 4 bases; bases outside gene matches: 0. CDR1 is LNHDA, CDR2 SQIVND, per germline (reference sequence). As DNA, the CDR3 is TGTGCCAGTAGTATAGCGGGAGGAGAGACCCAGTACTTC. This translates into CASSIAGGETQYF. The variable domain in full, with the rest retrieved from reference TRBV19 and TRBJ2-5, is DGGITQSPKYLFRKEGQNVTLSCEQNLNHDAMYWYRQDPGQGLRLIYYSQIVNDFQKGDIAEGYSVSREKKESFPLTVTSAQKNPTAFYLCASSIAGGETQYFGPGTRLLVL.

In this sample, this clone turned up once. The V gene is TRBV2, the J gene TRBJ2-1, with 10 bases identical to TRBD1. V trimming: 6 bases; J trimming: 4 bases; junction bases outside the gene matches: 3. The CDR3 totals 14 residues. Per the germline V gene, CDR1 is SNHLY and CDR2 is FYNNEI. The CDR3 here is CASSRDRGYNEQFF. CDR3 in DNA: TGTGCCAGCAGCAGGGACAGGGGATACAATGAGCAGTTCTTC.